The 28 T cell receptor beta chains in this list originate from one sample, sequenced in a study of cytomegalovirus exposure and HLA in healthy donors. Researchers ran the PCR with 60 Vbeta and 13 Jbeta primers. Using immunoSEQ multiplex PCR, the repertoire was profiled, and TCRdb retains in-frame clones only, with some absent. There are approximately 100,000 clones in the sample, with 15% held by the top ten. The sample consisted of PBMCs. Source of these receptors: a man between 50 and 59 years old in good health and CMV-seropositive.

The CDR3 DNA sequence: TGTGCCAGCGGGGCAGGGGATCAAGCTTTCTTT. It translates to CASGAGDQAFF. The chain uses TRBV7-9 and TRBJ1-1; D perhaps matches TRBD1 (6 bases). V lost 8 bases and J 9 bases, leaving 13 bases between the germline ends. The CDR3 is 11 amino acids. Germline V gene sequence: CDR1 SEHNR, CDR2 FQNEAQ (reference sequence).

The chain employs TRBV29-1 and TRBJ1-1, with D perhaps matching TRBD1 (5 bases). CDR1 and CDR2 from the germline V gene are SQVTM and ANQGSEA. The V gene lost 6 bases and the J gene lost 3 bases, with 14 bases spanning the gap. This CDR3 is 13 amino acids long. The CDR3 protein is CSVQRDSYTEAFF. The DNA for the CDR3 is TGCAGCGTCCAACGTGACAGTTACACTGAAGCTTTCTTT. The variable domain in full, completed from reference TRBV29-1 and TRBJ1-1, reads SAVISQKPSRDICQRGTSLTIQCQVDSQVTMMFWYRQQPGQSLTLIATANQGSEATYESGFVIDKFPISRPNLTFSTLTVSNMSPEDSSIYLCSVQRDSYTEAFFGQGTRLTVV.

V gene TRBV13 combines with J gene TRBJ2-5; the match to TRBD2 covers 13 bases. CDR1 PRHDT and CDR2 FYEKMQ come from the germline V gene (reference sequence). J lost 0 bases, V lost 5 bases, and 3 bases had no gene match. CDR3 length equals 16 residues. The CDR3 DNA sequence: TGTGCCAGCAGCCTACTAGCGGGAGGGTACCAAGAGACCCAGTACTTC. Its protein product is CASSLLAGGYQETQYF.

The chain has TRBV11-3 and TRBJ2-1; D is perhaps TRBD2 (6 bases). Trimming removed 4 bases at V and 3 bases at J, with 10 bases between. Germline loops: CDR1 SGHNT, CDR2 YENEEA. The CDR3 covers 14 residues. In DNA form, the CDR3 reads TGTGCCAGCAGCTGGCCGGGGGTCTACAATGAGCAGTTCTTC. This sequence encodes CASSWPGVYNEQFF. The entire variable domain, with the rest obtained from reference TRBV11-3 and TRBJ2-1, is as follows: EAGVVQSPRYKIIEKKQPVAFWCNPISGHNTLYWYLQNLGQGPELLIRYENEEAVDDSQLPKDRFSAERLKGVDSTLKIQPAELGDSAVYLCASSWPGVYNEQFFGPGTRLTVL.

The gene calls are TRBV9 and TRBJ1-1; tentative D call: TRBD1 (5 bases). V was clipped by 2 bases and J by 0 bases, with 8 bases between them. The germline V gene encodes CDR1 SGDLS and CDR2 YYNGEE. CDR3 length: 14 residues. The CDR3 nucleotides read TGTGCCAGCAGCGTTTCAGGGATGAACACTGAAGCTTTCTTT. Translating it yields CASSVSGMNTEAFF.

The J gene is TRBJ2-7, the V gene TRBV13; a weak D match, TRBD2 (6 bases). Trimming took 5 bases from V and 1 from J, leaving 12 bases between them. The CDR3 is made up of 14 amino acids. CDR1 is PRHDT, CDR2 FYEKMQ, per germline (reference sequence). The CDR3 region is CASSAPGESYEQYV. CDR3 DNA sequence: TGTGCCAGCAGCGCCCCGGGGGAATCCTACGAGCAGTACGTC.

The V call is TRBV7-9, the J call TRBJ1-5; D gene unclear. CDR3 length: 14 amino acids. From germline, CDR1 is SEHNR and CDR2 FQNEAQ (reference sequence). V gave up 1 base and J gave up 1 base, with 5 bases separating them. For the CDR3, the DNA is TGTGCCAGCAGCTTAGGGGCGAGCAATCAGCCCCAGCATTTT. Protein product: CASSLGASNQPQHF.

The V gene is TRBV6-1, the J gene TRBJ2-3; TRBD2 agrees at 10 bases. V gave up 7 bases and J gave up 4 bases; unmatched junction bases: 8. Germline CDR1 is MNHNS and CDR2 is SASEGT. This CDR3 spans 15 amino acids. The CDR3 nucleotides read TGTGCCAGCACCCTAGCGGGAGCCGGGGCAGATACGCAGTATTTT. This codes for CASTLAGAGADTQYF.

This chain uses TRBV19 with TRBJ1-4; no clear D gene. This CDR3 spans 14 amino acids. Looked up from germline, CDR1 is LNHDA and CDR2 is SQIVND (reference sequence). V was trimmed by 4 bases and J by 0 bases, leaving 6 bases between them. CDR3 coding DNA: TGTGCCAGTAGTACGGTAGCAACTAATGAAAAACTGTTTTTT. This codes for CASSTVATNEKLFF. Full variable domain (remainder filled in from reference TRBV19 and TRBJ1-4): DGGITQSPKYLFRKEGQNVTLSCEQNLNHDAMYWYRQDPGQGLRLIYYSQIVNDFQKGDIAEGYSVSREKKESFPLTVTSAQKNPTAFYLCASSTVATNEKLFFGSGTQLSVL.

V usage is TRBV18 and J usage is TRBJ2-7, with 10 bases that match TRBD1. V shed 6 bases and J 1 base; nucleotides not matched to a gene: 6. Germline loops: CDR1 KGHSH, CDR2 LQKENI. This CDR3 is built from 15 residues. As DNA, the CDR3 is TGTGCCAGCTCCCGAAAGGGACAGGGGTCCTACGAGCAGTACTTC. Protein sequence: CASSRKGQGSYEQYF.

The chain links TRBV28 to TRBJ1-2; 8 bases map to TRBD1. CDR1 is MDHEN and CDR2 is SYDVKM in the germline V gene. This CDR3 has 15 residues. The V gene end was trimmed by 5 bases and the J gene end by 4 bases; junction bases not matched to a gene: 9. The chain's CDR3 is CASSIDTGGVYGYTF. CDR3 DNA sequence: TGTGCCAGCAGTATAGATACAGGGGGTGTCTATGGCTACACCTTC.

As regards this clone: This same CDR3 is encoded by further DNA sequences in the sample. The CDR3 nucleotides read TGTGCCAGCAGCTTAGCCAGATACAATGAGCAGTTCTTC. It specifies CASSLARYNEQFF. The rearrangement links TRBV7-2 to TRBJ2-1; D remains unclear. V lost 0 bases to trimming and J lost 4 bases, with 4 bases between them. Germline values: CDR1 SGHTA, CDR2 FQGNSA. There are 13 residues in the CDR3.

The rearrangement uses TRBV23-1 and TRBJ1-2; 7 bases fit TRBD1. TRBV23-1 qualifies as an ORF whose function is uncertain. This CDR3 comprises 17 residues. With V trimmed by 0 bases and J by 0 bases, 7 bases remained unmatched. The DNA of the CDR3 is TGCGCCAGCAGTCAATCGCGTGTAGGGGGCACTAACTATGGCTACACCTTC. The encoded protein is CASSQSRVGGTNYGYTF.

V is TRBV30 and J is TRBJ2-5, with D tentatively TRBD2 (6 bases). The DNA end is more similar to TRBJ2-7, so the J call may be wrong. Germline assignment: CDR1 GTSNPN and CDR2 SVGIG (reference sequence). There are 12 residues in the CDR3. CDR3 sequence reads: CAWSVLEGEQYF. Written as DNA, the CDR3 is TGTGCCTGGAGTGTACTGGAGGGCGAGCAGTACTTC.

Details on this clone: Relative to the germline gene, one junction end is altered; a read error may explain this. The CDR3 coding sequence is TGTGTCAGCAGCTTAGAAGCGGCAGCGTCCGATGGCTACACCTTC. It codes for CVSSLEAAASDGYTF. The V call is TRBV11-3, the J call TRBJ1-2; D gene uncertain. The CDR3 consists of 15 residues. Germline loops: CDR1 SGHNT, CDR2 YENEEA. Complete variable domain (other parts from reference TRBV11-3 and TRBJ1-2): EAGVVQSPRYKIIEKKQPVAFWCNPISGHNTLYWYLQNLGQGPELLIRYENEEAVDDSQLPKDRFSAERLKGVDSTLKIQPAELGDSAVYLCVSSLEAAASDGYTFGSGTRLTVV.

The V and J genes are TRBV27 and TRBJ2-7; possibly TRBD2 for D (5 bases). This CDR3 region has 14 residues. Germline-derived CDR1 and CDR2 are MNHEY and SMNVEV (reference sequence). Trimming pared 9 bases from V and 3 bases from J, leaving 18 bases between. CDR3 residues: CASSYKAEDYEQYF. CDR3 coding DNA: TGTGCCAGTTCCTATAAAGCGGAAGACTACGAGCAGTACTTC.

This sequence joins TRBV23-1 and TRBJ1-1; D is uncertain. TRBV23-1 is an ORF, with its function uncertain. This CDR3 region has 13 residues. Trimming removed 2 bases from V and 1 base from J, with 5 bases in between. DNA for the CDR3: TGCGCCAGCAGTCAACAGGAGAACACTGAAGCTTTCTTT. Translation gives CASSQQENTEAFF.

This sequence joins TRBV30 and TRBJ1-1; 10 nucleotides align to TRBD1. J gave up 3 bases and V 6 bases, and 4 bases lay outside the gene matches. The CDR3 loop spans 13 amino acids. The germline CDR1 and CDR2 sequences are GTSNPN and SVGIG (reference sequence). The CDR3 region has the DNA TGTGCCTGTGGACAGGGGGGTCACACTGAAGCTTTCTTT. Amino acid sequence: CACGQGGHTEAFF.

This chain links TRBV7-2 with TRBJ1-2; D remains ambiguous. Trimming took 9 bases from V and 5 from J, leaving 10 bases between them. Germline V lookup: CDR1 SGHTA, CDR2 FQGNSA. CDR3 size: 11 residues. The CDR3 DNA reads TGTGCCAGTTTCGGTCTTTATGGCTACACCTTC. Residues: CASFGLYGYTF.

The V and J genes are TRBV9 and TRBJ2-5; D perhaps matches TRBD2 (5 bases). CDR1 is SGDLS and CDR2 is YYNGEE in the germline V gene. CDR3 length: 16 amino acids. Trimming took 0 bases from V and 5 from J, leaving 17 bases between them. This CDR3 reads CASSVEPNEGRETQYF. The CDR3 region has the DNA TGTGCCAGCAGCGTAGAGCCGAACGAGGGTCGCGAGACCCAGTACTTC.

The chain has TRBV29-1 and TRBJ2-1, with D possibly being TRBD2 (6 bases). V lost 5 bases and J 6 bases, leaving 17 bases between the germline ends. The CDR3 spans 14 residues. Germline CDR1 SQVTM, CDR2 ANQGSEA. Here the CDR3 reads CSVNRDSYGNEQFF. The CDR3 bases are TGCAGCGTTAACCGGGACTCGTATGGCAATGAGCAGTTCTTC.

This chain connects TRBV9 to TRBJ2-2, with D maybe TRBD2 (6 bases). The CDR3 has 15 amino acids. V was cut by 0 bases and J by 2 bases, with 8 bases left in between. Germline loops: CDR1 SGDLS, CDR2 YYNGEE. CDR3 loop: CASSVGGINTGELFF. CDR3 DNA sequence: TGTGCCAGCAGCGTAGGCGGGATTAACACCGGGGAGCTGTTTTTT.

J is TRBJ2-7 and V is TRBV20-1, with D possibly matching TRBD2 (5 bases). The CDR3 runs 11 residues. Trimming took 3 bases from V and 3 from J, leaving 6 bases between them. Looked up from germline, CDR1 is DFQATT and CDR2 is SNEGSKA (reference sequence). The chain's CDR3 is CSAREVYEQYF. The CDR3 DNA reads TGCAGTGCTAGGGAGGTCTACGAGCAGTACTTC.

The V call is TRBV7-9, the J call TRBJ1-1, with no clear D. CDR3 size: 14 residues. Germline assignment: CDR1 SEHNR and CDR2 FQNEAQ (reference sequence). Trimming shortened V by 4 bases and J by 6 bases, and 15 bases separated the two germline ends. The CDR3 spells CASSSSWGGPEAFF. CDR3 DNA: TGTGCCAGCAGCTCCTCTTGGGGAGGCCCTGAAGCTTTCTTT.

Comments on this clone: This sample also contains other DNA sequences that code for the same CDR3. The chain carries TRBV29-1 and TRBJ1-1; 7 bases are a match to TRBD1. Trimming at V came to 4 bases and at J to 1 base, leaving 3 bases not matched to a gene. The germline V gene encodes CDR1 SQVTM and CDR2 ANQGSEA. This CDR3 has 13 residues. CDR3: CSVGQGRNTEAFF. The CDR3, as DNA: TGCAGCGTTGGACAGGGACGGAACACTGAAGCTTTCTTT.

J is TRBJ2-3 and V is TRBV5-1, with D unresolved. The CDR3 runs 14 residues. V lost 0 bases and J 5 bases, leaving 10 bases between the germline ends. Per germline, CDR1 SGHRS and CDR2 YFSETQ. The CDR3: CASSLGTRVDTQYF. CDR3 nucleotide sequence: TGCGCCAGCAGCTTGGGAACCCGGGTAGATACGCAGTATTTT.

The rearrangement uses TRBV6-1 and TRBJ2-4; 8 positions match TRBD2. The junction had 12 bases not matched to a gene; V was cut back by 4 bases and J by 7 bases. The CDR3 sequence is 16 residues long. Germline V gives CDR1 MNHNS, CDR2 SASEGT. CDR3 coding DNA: TGTGCCAGCAGTGTTCGGGGGGGTAGCCAAATCAACATTCAGTACTTC. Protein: CASSVRGGSQINIQYF.

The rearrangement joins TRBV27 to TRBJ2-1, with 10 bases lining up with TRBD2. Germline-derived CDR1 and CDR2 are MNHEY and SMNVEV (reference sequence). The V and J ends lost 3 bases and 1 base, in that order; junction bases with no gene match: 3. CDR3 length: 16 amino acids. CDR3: CASSFSAGGSYNEQFF. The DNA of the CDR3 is TGTGCCAGCAGTTTCTCAGCGGGAGGGTCCTACAATGAGCAGTTCTTC.